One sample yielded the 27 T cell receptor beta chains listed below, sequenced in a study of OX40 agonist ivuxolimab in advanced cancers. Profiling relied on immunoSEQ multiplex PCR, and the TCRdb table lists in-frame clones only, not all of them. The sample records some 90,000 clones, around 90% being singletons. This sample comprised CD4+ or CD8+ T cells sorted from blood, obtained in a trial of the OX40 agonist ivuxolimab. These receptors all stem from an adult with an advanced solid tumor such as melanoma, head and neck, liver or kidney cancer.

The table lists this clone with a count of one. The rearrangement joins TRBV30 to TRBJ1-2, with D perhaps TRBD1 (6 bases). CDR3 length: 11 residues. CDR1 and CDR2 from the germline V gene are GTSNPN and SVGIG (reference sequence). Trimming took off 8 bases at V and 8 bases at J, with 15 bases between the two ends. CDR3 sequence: CARDTGFGYTF. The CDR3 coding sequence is TGTGCCCGGGATACAGGGTTCGGCTACACCTTC.

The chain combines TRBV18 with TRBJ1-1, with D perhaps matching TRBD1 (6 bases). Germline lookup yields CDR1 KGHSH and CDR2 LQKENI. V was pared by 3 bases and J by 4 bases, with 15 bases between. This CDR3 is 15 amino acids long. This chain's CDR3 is CASSPGQGLGTEAFF. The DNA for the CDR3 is TGTGCCAGCTCACCGGGGCAGGGGTTGGGCACTGAAGCTTTCTTT.

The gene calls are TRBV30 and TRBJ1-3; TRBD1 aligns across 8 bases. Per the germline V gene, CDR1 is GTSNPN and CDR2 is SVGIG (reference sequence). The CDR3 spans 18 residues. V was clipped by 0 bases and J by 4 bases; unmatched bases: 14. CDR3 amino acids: CAWSVRTGGFSLGNTIYF. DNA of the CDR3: TGTGCCTGGAGTGTAAGAACAGGGGGTTTCTCTCTGGGAAACACCATATATTTT. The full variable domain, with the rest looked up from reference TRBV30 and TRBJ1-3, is SQTIHQWPATLVQPVGSPLSLECTVEGTSNPNLYWYRQAAGRGLQLLFYSVGIGQISSEVPQNLSASRPQDRQFILSSKKLLLSDSGFYLCAWSVRTGGFSLGNTIYFGEGSWLTVV.

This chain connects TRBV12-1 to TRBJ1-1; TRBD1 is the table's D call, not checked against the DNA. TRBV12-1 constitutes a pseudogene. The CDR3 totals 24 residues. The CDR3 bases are TGTGCCAGCAGCTTTGTCGGGACAGGGGGACCCTGGGAGCATGAACAGTCGAGGAACACTGAAGCTTTCTTT. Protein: CASSFVGTGGPWEHEQSRNTEAFF.

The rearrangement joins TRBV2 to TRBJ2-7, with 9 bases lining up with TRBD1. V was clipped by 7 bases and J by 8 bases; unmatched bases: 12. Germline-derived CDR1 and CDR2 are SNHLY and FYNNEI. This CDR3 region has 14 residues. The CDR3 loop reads CASNTGTGRGKQYF. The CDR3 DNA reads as TGTGCCAGCAACACCGGGACAGGGAGGGGGAAGCAGTACTTC.

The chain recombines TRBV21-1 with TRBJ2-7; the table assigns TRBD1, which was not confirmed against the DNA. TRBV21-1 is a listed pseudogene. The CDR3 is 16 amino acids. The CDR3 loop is CASSKARDRVPYEQYF. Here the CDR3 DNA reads TGTGCCAGCAGCAAAGCGCGGGACAGGGTCCCCTACGAGCAGTACTTC.

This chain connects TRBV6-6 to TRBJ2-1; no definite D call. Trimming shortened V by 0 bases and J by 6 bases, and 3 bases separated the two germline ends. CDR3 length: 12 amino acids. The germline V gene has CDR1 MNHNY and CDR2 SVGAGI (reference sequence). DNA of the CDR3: TGTGCCAGCAGTTACTCGACCAATGAGCAGTTCTTC. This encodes CASSYSTNEQFF.

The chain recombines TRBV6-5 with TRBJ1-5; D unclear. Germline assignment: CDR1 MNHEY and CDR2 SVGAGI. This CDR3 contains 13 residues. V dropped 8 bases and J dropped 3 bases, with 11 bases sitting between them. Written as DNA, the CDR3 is TGTGCCAGCGCGGACGGTTACAATCAGCCCCAGCATTTT. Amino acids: CASADGYNQPQHF.

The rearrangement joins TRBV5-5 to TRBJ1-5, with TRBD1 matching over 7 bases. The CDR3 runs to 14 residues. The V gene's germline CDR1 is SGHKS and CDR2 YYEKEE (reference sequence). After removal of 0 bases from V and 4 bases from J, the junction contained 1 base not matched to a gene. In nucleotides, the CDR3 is TGTGCCAGCAGCTTGGAGACAGGGAATCAGCCCCAGCATTTT. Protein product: CASSLETGNQPQHF. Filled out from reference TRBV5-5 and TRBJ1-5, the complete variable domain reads DAGVTQSPTHLIKTRGQQVTLRCSPISGHKSVSWYQQVLGQGPQFIFQYYEKEERGRGNFPDRFSARQFPNYSSELNVNALLLGDSALYLCASSLETGNQPQHFGDGTRLSIL.

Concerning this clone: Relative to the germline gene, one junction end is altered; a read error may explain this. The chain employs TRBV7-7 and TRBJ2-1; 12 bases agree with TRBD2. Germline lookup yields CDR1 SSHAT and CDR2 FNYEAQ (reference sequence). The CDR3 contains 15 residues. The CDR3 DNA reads TGTGCTAGCAGCCCACTAGCGGGAGGAAACAATGAGCAGTTCTTC. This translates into CASSPLAGGNNEQFF.

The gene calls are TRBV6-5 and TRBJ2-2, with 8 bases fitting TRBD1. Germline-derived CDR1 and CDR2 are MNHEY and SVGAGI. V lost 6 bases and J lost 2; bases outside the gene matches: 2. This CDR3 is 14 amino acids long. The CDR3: CASRQGVNTGELFF. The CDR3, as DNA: TGTGCCAGCAGACAGGGGGTCAACACCGGGGAGCTGTTTTTT.

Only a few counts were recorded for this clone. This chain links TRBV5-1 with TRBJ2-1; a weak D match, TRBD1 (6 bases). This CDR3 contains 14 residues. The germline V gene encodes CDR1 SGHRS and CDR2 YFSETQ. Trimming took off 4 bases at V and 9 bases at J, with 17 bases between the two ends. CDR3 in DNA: TGCGCCAGCAGCCTCGACAACAGGGAAGGTGAGCAGTTCTTC. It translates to CASSLDNREGEQFF. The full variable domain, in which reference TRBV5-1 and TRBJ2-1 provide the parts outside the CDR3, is KAGVTQTPRYLIKTRGQQVTLSCSPISGHRSVSWYQQTPGQGLQFLFEYFSETQRNKGNFPGRFSGRQFSNSRSEMNVSTLELGDSALYLCASSLDNREGEQFFGPGTRLTVL.

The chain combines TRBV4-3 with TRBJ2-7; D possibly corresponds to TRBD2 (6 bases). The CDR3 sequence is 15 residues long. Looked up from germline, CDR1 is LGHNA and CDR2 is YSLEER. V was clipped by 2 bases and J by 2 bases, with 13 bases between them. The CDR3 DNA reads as TGCGCCAGCAGCCAATACAACGGGGGTACCTACGAGCAGTACTTC. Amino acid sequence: CASSQYNGGTYEQYF.

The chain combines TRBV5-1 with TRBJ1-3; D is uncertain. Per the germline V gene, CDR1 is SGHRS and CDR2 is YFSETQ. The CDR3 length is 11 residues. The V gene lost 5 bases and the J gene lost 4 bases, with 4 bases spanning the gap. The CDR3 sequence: CASSSGNTIYF. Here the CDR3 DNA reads TGCGCCAGCAGTTCCGGAAACACCATATATTTT.

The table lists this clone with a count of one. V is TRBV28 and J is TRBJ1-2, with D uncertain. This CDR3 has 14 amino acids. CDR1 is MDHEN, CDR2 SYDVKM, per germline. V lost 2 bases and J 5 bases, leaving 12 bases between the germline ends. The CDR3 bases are TGTGCCAGCAGTTTACCCAACCTTGGTTATGGCTACACCTTC. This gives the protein CASSLPNLGYGYTF.

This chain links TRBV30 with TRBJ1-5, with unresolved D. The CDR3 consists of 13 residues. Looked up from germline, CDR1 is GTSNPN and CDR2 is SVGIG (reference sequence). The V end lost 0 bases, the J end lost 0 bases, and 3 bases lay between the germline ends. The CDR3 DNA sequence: TGTGCCTGGAGTGTAGGTAGCAATCAGCCCCAGCATTTT. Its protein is CAWSVGSNQPQHF.

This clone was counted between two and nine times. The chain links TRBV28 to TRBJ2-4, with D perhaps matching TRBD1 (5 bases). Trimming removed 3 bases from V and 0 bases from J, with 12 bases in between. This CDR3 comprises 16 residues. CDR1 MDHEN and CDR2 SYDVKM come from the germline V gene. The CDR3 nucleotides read TGTGCCAGCAGTTTTAGTGACAGTATAGCCAAAAACATTCAGTACTTC. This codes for CASSFSDSIAKNIQYF.

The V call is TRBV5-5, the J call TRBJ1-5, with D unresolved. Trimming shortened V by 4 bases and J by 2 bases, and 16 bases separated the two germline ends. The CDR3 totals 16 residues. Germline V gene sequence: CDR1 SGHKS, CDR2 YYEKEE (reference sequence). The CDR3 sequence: CASSVGSRDGNQPQHF. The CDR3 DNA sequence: TGTGCCAGCAGCGTGGGGTCCCGGGATGGCAATCAGCCCCAGCATTTT.

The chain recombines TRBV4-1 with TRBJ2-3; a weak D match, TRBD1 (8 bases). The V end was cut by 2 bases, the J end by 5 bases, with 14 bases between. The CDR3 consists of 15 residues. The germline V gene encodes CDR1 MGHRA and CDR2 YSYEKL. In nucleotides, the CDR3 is TGCGCCAGCAGCCAAATTAACAGGGGGGGAGATACGCAGTATTTT. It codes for CASSQINRGGDTQYF.

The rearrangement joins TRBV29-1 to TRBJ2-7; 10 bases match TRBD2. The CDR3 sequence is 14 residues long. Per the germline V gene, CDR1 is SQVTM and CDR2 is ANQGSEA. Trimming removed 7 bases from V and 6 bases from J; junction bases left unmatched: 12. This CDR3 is CSGFSSGSSGEQYF. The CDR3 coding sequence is TGCAGCGGGTTCTCTAGCGGGAGCTCGGGCGAGCAGTACTTC.

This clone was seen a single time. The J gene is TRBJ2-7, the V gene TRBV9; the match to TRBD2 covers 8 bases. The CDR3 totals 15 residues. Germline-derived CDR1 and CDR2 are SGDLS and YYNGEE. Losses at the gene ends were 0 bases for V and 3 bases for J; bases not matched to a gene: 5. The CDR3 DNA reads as TGTGCCAGCAGCGTAGCGGGAGGGAGTCTCTACGAGCAGTACTTC. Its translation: CASSVAGGSLYEQYF.

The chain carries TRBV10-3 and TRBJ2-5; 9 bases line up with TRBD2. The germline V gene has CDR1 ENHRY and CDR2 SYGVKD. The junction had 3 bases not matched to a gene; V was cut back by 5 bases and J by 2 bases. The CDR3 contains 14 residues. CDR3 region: CAISSLAGQETQYF. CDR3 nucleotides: TGTGCCATCAGTAGCCTAGCGGGACAAGAGACCCAGTACTTC.

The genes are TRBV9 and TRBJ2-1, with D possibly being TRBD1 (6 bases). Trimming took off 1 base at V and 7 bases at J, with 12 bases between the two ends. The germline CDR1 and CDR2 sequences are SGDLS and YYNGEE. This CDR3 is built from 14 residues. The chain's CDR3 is CASSVTGFGNEQFF. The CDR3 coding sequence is TGTGCCAGCAGCGTAACAGGGTTCGGAAATGAGCAGTTCTTC.

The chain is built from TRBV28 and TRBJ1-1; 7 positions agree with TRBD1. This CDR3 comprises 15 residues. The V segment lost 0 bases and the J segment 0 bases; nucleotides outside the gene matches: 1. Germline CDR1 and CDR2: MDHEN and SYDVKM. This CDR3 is CASSLWGQMNTEAFF. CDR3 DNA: TGTGCCAGCAGTTTATGGGGACAGATGAACACTGAAGCTTTCTTT.

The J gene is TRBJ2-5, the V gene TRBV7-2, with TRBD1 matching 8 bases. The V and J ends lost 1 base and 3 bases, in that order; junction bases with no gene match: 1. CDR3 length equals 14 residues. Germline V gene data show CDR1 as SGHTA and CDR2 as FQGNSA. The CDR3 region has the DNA TGTGCCAGCAGCTTAGAACAGGGGGAAGAGACCCAGTACTTC. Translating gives CASSLEQGEETQYF.

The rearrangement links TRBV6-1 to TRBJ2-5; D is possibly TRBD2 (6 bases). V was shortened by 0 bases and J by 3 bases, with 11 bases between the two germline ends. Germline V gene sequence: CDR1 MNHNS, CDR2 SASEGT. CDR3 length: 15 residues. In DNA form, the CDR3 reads TGTGCCAGCAGTGAAGCGAGGAGGGTTGAAGAGACCCAGTACTTC. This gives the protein CASSEARRVEETQYF.

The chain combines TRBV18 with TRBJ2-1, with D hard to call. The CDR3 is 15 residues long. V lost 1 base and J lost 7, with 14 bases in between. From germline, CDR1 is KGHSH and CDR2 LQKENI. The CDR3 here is CASSPLSNPRNEQFF. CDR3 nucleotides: TGTGCCAGCTCACCACTCAGCAACCCGAGGAATGAGCAGTTCTTC.